Given below is one TCR beta chain in context. This clonotype was counted a few times. Its antigen target is currently unknown. No base quality values were provided; no much bigger clone lies one nucleotide off. This entry comes from a study of response to subunit inactivated influenza vaccine (dated by TCRdb to 2016 to 2019). In terms of the full investigation: To follow how T cells responded to a trivalent subunit inactivated influenza vaccine, the researchers relied on deep quantitative profiling of the T cell receptor repertoire.

The CDR3, from cysteine to phenylalanine, totals 12 residues. The kept DNA is CDR3 alone, 36 bases in frame from the first base. V and J lose 3 bases and 9 bases, and a span of 9 bases separates them. Results the study describes overall, beyond this receptor: The authors suggested that each seasonal influenza vaccination may recruit only a limited number of new T cells.

To prepare the library, RT-PCR was applied. Instrument used: Illumina HiSeq 2500. TCRdb itself trimmed the public reads at Q25 with fastp, ran MiXCR and retained productive beta chains. When rows share a CDR3 protein, they turn into one entry using the most common DNA and genes. This sample holds around 710,000 distinct CDR3 sequences; roughly 14% were observed only once. Less than 9% of the sample is in the top ten clones. The chain couples TRBV12-3 or TRBV12-4 to TRBJ2-4; the D gene is not confidently resolved. The clonotype was recovered from a man in his forties or fifties who received an inactivated influenza vaccine. Donor details come from another sample of the same person, matched by shared clones. The starting material was PBMCs from blood, obtained less than 15 days before vaccination. This receptor carries the CDR3 CASSFRPAIQYF. The DNA reads TGTGCCAGCAGTTTTAGGCCTGCCATTCAGTACTTC.